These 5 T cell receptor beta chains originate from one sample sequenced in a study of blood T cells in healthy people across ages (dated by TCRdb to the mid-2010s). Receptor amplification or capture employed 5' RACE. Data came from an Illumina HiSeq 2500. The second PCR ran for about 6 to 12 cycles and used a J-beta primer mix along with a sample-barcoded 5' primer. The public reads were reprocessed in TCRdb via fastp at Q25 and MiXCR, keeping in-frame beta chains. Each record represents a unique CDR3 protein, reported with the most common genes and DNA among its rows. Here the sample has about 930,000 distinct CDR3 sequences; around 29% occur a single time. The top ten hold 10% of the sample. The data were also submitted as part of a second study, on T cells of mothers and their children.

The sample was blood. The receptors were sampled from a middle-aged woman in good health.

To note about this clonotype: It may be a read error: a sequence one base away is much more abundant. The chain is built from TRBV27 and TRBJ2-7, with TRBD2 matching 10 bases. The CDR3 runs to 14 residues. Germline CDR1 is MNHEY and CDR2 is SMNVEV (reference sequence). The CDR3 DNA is TGTGCCGGCAGATTATCACTAGCGGGGTGGGAGCAGTACTTC. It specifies CAGRLSLAGWEQYF.

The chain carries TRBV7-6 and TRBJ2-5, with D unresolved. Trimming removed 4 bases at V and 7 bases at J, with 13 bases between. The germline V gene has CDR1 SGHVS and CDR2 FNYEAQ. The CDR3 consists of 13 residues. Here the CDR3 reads CASSSRTPGTQYF. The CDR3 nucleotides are TGTGCCAGCAGCTCCCGAACACCGGGGACCCAGTACTTC.

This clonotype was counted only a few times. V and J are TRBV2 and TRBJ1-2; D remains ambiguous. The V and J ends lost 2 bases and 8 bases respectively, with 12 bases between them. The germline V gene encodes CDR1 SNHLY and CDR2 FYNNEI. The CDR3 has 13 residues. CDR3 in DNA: TGTGCCAGCAGTGAATCGGACGGAAGGGGCTACACCTTC. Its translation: CASSESDGRGYTF.

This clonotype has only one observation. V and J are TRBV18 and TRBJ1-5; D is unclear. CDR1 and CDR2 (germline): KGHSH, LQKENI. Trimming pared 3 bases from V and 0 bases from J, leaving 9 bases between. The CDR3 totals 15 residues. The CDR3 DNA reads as TGTGCCAGCTCACCCGACGGGTATAGCAATCAGCCCCAGCATTTT. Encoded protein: CASSPDGYSNQPQHF.

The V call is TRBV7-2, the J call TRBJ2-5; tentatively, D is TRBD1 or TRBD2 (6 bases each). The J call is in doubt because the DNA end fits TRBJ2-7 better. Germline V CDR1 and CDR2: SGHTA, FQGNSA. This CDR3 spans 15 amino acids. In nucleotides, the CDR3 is TGTGCCAGCAGCCTCCAAGCTGGGGGGCCTAACGAGCAGTACTTC. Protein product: CASSLQAGGPNEQYF.